This T cell receptor beta chain was identified in a study of molecular identifiers for immune sequencing clone quantification. Study observations and caveats: Spiked TCR RNA from one Jurkat cell reportedly showed up when mixed among some 1 million naive cells.

Looked up from germline, CDR1 is GTSNPN and CDR2 is SVGIG (reference sequence). Trimming removed 2 bases at V and 8 bases at J, with 13 bases between. The CDR3 is made up of 13 amino acids. Naive CD8 libraries were made from around 18,000 to 910,000 sorted cells, and they used 10%, 30% or 50% RNA. This clonotype was seen ten or more times. Its antigen remains unknown. TCRdb passed the PCR reads through MiXCR, listing each CDR3 protein once. Here the sample spans around 54,000 distinct CDR3 sequences, approximately 26% being singletons. The specimen was naive CD8+ T cells from blood, with Jurkat cell RNA spiked in. Described subset: FACS-sorted CD8+CD4-CCR7+CD45RA+ naive T cells. The chain recombines TRBV30 with TRBJ1-5; D uncertain. The clonotype originates from a human donor in good health. Some libraries in this study had Jurkat cell RNA spiked in. CDR3 DNA: TGTGCCTGGAGTCCCCCCATCTCGGAGCCCCAGCATTTT. Residues: CAWSPPISEPQHF.